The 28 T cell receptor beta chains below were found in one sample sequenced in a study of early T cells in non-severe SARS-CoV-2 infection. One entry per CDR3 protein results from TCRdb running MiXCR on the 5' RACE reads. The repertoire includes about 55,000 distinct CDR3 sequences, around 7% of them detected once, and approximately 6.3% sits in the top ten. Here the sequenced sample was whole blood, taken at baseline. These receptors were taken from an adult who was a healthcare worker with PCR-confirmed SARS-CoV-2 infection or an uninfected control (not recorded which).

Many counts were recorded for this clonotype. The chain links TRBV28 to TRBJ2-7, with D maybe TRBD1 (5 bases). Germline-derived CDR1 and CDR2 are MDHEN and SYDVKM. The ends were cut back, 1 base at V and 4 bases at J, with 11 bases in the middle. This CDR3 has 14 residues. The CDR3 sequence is CASSLLLRDYEQYF. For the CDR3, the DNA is TGTGCCAGCAGTTTATTGCTCAGGGATTACGAGCAGTACTTC.

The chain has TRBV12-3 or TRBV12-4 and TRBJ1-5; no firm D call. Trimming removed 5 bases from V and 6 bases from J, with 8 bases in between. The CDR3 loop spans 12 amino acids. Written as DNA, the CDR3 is TGTGCCAGCAGTCGTTACGGTCAGCCCCAGCATTTT. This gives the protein CASSRYGQPQHF.

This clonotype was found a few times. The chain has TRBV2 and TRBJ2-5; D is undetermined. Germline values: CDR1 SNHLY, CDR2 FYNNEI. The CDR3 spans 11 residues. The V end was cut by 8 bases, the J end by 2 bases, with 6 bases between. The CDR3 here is CASQLQETQYF. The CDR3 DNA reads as TGTGCCAGCCAGCTACAAGAGACCCAGTACTTC.

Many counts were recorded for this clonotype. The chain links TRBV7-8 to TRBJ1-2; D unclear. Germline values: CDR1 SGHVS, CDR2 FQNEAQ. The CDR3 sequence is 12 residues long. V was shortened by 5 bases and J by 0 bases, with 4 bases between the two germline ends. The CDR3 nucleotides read TGTGCCAGCAGCGCTCCTAACTATGGCTACACCTTC. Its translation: CASSAPNYGYTF.

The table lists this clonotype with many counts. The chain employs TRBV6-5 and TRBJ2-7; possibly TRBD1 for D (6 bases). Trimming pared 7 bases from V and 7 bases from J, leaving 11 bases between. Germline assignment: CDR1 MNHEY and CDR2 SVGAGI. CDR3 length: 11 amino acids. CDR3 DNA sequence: TGTGCCAGCACCAGGGGTGGGGAGCAGTACTTC. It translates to CASTRGGEQYF.

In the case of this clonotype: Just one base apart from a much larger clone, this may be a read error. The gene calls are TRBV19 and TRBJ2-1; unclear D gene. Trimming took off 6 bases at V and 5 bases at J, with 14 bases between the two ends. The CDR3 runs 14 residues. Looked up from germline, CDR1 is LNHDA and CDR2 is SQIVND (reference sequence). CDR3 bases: TGTGCCAGTAGAATTATTGCGAGTGACAATGAGCAGTTCTTC. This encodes CASRIIASDNEQFF. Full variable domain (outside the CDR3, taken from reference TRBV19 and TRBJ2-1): DGGITQSPKYLFRKEGQNVTLSCEQNLNHDAMYWYRQDPGQGLRLIYYSQIVNDFQKGDIAEGYSVSREKKESFPLTVTSAQKNPTAFYLCASRIIASDNEQFFGPGTRLTVL.

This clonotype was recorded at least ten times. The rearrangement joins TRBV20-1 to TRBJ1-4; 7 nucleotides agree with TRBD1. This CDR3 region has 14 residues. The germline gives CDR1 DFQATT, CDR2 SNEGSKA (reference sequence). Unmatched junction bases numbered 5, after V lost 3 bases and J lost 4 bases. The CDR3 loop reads CSARPGQINEKLFF. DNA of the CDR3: TGCAGTGCTAGGCCGGGACAGATTAATGAAAAACTGTTTTTT.

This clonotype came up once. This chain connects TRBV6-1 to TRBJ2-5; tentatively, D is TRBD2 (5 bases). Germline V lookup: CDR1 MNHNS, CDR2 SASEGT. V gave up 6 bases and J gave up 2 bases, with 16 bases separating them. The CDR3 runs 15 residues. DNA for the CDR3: TGTGCCAGCAGCGGAGGCCCAGCGGCTCAAGAGACCCAGTACTTC. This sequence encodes CASSGGPAAQETQYF.

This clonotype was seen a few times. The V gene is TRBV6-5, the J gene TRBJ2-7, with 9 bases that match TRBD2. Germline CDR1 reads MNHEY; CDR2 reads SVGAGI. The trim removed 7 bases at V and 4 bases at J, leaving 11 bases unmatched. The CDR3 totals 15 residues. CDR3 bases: TGTGCCAGCATCGACGGGGCTAGCGGGATGTACGAGCAGTACTTC. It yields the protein CASIDGASGMYEQYF.

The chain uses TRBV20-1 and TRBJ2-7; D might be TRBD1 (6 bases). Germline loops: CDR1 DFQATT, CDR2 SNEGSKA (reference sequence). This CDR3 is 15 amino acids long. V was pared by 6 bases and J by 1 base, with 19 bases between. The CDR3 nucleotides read TGCAGTGCCGTATCACCCACAGGGACATCCTACGAGCAGTACTTC. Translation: CSAVSPTGTSYEQYF.

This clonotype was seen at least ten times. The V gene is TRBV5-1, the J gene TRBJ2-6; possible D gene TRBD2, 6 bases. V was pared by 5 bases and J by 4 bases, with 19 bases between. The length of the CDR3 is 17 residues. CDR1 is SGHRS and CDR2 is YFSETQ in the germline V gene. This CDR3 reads CASSESGGLGGANVLTF. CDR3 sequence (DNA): TGCGCCAGCAGTGAATCCGGGGGTCTAGGAGGGGCCAACGTCCTGACTTTC.

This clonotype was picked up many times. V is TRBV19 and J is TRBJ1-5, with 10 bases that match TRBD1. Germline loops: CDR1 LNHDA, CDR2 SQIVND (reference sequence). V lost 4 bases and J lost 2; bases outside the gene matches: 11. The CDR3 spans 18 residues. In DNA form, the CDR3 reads TGTGCCAGTAGTAGGCGGGACAGGGGCTCTTCTGGCAATCAGCCCCAGCATTTT. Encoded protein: CASSRRDRGSSGNQPQHF.

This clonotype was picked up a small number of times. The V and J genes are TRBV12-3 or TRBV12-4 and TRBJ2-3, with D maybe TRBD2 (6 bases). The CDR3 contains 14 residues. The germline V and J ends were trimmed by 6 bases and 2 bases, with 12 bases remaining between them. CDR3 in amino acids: CASRRRTTTDTQYF. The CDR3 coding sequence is TGTGCCAGCAGGAGGAGGACTACCACAGATACGCAGTATTTT.

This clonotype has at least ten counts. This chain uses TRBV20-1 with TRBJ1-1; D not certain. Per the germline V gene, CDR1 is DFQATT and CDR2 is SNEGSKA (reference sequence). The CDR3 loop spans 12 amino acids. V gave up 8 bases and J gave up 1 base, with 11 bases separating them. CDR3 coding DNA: TGCAGTACAAGGTTCCCGAACACTGAAGCTTTCTTT. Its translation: CSTRFPNTEAFF.

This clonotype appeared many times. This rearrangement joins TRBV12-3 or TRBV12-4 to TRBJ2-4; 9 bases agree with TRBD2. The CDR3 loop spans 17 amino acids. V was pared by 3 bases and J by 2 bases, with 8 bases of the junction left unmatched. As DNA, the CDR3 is TGTGCCAGCAGTTTGAGGGCGGGGGGGCCTTCCAAAAACATTCAGTACTTC. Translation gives CASSLRAGGPSKNIQYF.

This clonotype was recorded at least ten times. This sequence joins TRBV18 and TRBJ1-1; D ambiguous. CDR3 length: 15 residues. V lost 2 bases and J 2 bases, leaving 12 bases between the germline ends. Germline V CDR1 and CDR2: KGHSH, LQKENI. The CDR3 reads CASSPEAGYNTEAFF. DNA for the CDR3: TGTGCCAGCTCACCAGAGGCAGGCTACAACACTGAAGCTTTCTTT.

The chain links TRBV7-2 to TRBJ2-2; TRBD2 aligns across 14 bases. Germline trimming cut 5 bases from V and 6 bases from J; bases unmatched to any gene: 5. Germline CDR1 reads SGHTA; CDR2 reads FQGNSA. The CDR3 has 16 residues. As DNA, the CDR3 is TGTGCCAGCAGCAAGACTAGCGGGGGGGCCGCCGGGGAGCTGTTTTTT. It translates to CASSKTSGGAAGELFF.

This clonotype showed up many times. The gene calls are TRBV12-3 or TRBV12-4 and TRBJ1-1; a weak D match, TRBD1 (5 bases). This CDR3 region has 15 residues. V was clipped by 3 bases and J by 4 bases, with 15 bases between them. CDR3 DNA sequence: TGTGCCAGCAGTTTGTTTAGATGGACAAGCACTGAAGCTTTCTTT. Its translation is CASSLFRWTSTEAFF.

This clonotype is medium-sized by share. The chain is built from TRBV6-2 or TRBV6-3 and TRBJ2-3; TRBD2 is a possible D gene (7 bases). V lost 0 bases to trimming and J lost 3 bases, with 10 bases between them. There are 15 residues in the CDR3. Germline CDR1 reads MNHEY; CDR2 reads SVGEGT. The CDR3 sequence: CASSYSGGRTDTQYF. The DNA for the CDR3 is TGTGCCAGCAGTTACTCCGGGGGGCGGACAGATACGCAGTATTTT.

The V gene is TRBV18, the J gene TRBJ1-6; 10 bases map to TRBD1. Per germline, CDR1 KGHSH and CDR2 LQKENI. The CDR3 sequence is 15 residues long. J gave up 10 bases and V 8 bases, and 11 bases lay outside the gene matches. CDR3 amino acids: CASQAGTGARSPLHF. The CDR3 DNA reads TGTGCCAGCCAAGCGGGGACAGGGGCCAGATCACCCCTCCACTTT.

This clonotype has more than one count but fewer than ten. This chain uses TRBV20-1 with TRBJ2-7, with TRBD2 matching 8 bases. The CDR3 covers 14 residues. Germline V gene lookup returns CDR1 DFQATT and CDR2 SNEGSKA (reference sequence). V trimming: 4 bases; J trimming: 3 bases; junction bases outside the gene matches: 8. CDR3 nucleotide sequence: TGCAGTGCTACCAGCGGGGGTTTCAACTACGAGCAGTACTTC. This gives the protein CSATSGGFNYEQYF.

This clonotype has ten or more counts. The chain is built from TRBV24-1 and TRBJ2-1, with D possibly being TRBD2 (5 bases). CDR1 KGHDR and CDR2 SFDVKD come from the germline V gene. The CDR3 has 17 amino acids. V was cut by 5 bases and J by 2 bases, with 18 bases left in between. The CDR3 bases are TGTGCCACCAGTGCCCGGACTCGGCTACTCCCCTACAATGAGCAGTTCTTC. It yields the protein CATSARTRLLPYNEQFF.

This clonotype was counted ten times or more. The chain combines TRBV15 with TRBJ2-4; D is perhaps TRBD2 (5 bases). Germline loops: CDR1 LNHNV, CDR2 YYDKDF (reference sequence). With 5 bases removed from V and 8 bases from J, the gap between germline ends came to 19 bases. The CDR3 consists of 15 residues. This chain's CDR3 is CATSGSSYLTDIQYF. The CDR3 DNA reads TGTGCCACCAGCGGATCTAGCTATTTAACGGACATTCAGTACTTC.

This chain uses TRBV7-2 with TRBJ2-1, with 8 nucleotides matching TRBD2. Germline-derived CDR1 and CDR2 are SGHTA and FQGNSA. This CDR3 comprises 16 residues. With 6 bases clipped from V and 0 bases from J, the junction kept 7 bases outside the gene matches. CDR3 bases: TGTGCCAGCAGTCTCTTAGCGGGGCCCTCCTACAATGAGCAGTTCTTC. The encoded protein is CASSLLAGPSYNEQFF.

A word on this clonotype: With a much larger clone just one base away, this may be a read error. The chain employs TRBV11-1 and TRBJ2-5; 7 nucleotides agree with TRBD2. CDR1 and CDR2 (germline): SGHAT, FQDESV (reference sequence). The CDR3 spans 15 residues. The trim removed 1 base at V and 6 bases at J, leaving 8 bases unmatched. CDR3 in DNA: TGTGCCAGCAGCTTAGGAGCTAGCGGACAAAAGACCCAGTACTTC. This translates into CASSLGASGQKTQYF.

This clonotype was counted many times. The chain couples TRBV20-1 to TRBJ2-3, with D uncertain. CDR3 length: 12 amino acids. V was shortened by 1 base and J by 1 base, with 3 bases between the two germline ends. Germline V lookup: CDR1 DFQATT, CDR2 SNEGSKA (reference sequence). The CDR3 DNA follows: TGCAGTGCTAGAGTAGGCACAGATACGCAGTATTTT. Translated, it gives CSARVGTDTQYF.

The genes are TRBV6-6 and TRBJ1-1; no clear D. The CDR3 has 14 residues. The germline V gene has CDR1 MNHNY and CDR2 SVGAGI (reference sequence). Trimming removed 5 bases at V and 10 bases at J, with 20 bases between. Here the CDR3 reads CASSTVNPGTAAFF. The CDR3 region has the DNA TGTGCCAGCAGTACCGTCAATCCCGGTACCGCAGCTTTCTTT.

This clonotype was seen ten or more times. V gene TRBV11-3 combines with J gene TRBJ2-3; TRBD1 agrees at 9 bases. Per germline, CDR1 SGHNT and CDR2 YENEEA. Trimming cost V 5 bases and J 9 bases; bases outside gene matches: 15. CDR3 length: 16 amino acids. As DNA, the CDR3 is TGTGCCAGCAGCCCACGCTGGGGACAGGGAGCTGGCACGCAGTATTTT. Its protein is CASSPRWGQGAGTQYF. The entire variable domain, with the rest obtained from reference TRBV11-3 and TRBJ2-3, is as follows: EAGVVQSPRYKIIEKKQPVAFWCNPISGHNTLYWYLQNLGQGPELLIRYENEEAVDDSQLPKDRFSAERLKGVDSTLKIQPAELGDSAVYLCASSPRWGQGAGTQYFGPGTRLTVL.